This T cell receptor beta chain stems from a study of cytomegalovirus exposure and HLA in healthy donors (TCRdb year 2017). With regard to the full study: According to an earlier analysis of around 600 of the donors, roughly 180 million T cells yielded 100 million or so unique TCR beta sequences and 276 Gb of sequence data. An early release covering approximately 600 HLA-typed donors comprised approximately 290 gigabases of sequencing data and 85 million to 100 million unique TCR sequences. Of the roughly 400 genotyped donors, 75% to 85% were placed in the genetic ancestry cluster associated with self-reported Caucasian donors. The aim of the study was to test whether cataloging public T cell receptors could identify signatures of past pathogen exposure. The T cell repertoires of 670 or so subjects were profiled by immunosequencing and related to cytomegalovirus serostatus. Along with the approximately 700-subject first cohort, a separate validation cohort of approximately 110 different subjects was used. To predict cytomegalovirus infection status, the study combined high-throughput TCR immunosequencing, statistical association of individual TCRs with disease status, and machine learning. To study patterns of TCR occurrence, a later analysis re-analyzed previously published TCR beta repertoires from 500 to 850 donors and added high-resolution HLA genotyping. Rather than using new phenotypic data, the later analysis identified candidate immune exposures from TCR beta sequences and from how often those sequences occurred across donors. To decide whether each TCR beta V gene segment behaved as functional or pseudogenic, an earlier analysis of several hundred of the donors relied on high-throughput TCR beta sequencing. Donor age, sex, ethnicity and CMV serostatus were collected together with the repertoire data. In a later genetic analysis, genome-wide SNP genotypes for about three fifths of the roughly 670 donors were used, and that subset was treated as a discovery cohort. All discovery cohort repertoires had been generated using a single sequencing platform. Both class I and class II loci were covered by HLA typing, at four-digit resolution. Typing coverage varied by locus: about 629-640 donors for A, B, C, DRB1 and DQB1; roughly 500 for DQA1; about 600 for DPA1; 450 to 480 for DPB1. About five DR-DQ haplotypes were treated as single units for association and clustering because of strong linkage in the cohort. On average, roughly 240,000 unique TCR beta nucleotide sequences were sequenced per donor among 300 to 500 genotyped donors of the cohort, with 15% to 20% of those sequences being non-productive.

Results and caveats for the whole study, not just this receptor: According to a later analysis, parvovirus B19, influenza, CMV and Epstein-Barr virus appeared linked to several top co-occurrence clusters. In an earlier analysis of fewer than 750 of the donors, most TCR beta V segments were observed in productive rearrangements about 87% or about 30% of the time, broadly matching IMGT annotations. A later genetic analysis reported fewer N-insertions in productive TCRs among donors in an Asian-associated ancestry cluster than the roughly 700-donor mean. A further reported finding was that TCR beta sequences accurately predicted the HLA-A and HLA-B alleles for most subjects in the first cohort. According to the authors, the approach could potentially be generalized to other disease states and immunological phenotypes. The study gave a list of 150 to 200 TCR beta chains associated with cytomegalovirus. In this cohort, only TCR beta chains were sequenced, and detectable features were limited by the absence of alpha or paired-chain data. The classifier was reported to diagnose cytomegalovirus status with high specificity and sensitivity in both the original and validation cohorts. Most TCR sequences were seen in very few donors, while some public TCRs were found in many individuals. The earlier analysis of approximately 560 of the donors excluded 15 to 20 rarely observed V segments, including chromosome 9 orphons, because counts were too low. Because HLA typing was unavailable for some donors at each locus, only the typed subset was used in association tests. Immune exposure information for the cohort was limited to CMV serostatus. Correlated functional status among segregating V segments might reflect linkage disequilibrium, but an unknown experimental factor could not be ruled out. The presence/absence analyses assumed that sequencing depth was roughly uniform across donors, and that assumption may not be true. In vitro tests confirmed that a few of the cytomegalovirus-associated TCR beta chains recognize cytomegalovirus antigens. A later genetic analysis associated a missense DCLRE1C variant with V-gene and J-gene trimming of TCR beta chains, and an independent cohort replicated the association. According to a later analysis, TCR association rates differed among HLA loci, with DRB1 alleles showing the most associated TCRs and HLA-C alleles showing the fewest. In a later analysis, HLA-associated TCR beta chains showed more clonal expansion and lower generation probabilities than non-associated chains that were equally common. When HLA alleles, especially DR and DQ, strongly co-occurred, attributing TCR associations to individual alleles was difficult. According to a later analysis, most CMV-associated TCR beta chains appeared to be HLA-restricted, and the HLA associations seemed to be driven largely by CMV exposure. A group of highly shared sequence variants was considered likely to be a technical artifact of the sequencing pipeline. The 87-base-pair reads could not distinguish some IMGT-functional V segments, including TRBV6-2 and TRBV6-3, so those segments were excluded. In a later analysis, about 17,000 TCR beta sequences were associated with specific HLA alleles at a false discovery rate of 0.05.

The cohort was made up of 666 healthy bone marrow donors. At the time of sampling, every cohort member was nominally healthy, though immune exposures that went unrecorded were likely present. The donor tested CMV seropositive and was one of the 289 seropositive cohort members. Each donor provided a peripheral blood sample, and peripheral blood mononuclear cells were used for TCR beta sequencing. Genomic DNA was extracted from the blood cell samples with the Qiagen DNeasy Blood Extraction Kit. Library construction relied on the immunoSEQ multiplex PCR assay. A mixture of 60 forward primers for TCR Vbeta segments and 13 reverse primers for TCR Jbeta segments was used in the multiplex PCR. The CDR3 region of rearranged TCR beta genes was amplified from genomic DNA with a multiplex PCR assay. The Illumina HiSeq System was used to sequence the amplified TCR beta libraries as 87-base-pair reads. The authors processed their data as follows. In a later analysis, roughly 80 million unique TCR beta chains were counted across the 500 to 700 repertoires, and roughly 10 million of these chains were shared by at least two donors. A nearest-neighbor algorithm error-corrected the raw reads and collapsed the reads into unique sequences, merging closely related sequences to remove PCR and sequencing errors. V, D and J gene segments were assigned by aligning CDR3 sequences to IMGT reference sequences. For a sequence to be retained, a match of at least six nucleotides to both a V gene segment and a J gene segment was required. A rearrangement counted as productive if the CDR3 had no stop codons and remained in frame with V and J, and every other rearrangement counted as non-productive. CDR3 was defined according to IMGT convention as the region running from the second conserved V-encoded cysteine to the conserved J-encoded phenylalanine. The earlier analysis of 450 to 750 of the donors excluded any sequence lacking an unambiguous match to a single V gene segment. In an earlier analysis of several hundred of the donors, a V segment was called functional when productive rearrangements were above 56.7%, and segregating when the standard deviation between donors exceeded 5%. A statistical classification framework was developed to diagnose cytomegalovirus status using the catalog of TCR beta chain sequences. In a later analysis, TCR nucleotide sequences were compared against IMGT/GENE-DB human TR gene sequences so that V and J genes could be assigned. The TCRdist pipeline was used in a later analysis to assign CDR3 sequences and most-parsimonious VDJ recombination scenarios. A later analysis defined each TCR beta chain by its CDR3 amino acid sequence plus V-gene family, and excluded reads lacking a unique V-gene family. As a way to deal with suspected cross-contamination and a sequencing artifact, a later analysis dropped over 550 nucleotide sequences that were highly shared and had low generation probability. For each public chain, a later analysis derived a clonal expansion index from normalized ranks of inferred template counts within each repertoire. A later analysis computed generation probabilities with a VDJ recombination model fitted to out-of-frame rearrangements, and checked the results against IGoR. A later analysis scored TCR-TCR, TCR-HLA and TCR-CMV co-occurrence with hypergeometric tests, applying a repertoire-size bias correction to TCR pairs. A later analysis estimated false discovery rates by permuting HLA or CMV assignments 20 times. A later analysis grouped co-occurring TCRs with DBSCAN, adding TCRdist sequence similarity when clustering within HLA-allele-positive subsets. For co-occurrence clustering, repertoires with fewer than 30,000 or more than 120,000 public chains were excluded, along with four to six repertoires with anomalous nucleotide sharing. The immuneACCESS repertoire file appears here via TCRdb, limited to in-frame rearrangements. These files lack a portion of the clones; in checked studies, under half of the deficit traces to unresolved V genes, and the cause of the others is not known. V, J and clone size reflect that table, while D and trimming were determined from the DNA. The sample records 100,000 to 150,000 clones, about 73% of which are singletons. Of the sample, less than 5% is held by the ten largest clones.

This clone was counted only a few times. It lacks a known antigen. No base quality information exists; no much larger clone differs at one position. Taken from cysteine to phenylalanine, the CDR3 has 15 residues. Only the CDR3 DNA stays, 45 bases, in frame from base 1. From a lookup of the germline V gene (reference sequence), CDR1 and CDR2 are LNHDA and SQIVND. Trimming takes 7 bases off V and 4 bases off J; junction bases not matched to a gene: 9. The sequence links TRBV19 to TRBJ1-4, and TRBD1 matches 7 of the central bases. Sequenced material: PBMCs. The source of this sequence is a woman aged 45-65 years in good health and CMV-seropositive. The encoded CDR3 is CASNKGQSDNEKLFF. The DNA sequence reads TGTGCCAGTAATAAGGGACAGTCCGATAATGAAAAACTGTTTTTT.